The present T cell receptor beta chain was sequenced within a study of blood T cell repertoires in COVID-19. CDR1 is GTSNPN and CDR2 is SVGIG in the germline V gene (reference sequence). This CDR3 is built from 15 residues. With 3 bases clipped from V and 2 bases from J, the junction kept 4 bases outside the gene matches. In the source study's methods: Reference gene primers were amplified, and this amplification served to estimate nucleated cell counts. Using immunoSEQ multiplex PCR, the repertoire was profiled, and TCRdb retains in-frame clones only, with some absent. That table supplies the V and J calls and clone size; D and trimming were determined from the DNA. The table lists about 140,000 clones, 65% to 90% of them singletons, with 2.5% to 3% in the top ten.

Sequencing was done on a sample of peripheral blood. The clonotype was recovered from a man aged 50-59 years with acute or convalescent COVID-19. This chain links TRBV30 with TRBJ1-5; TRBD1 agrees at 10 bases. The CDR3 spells CAWRATGGGNQPQHF. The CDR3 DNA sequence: TGTGCCTGGAGGGCGACAGGGGGCGGCAATCAGCCCCAGCATTTT. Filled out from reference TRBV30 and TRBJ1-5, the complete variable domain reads SQTIHQWPATLVQPVGSPLSLECTVEGTSNPNLYWYRQAAGRGLQLLFYSVGIGQISSEVPQNLSASRPQDRQFILSSKKLLLSDSGFYLCAWRATGGGNQPQHFGDGTRLSIL.